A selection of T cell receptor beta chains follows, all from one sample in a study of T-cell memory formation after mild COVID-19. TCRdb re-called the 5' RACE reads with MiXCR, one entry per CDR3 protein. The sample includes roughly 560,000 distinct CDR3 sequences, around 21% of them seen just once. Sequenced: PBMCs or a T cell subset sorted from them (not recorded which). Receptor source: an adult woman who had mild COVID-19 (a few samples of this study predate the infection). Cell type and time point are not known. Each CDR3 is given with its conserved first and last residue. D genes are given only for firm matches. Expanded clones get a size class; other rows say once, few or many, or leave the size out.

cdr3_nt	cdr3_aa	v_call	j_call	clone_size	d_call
TGTGCCAGCTCAGCCTTATCTGGGACTAGCGGTTACAATGAGCAGTTCTTC	CASSALSGTSGYNEQFF	TRBV18	TRBJ2-1	-	TRBD2
TGTGCCAGTAGTATAGCCCTCCGGGAACGCTATGGCTACACCTTC	CASSIALRERYGYTF	TRBV19	TRBJ1-2	few	-
TGCAGTGCTAGAGCGTGGACTTCCACAGATACGCAGTATTTT	CSARAWTSTDTQYF	TRBV20-1	TRBJ2-3	-	-
TGTGCCAGCAGCTTAAGGAATAGGTACTTC	CASSLRNRYF	TRBV7-6	TRBJ2-5	-	-
TGTGCCAGCTCACCGTCGACAGGAATTAGGGCAGATACGCAGTATTTT	CASSPSTGIRADTQYF	TRBV18	TRBJ2-3	-	-
TGTGCCAGCAGCCCGGGACTAGCGTACCACGAGCAGTACTTC	CASSPGLAYHEQYF	TRBV7-2	TRBJ2-7	-	TRBD2
TGTGCCAGCAGCGTAGGGGTCATGAACACTGAAGCTTTCTTT	CASSVGVMNTEAFF	TRBV9	TRBJ1-1	-	-
TGCGCCAGCAGCCAAGAGGACAGGGGAACTGAAGCTTTCTTT	CASSQEDRGTEAFF	TRBV4-3	TRBJ1-1	few	TRBD1
TGTGCCACCAAGCCCCCAGGTGACTATGGCTACACCTTC	CATKPPGDYGYTF	TRBV6-2/TRBV6-3	TRBJ1-2	many	-
TGCAGTGCTAGCGAGAAACAGGGGATTAATTCACCCCTCCACTTT	CSASEKQGINSPLHF	TRBV20-1	TRBJ1-6	-	TRBD1
TGTGCCAGCAGCTTAGTCGGACAGGGAGTTAGTGATGAGCAGTTCTTC	CASSLVGQGVSDEQFF	TRBV7-9	TRBJ2-1	few	TRBD1
TGTGCCAGCAGTCGACGGACAGGGGAGAACACTGAAGCTTTCTTT	CASSRRTGENTEAFF	TRBV12-3/TRBV12-4	TRBJ1-1	-	TRBD1
TGTGCCAGCAGCGTAGTGGGGCATAAAGCGGACACTGAAGCTTTCTTT	CASSVVGHKADTEAFF	TRBV9	TRBJ1-1	once	-
TGTGCCACCAGCAGAGTCTCGCGCCGTGGGGGCTACGAGCAGTACTTC	CATSRVSRRGGYEQYF	TRBV15	TRBJ2-7	few	-
TGTGCCAGCAGCCCGACAGGGTTGAGCACTGAAGCTTTCTTT	CASSPTGLSTEAFF	TRBV3-1	TRBJ1-1	few	TRBD1
TGTGCCAGCAGCTTAGCGCCAGACTACTACGAGCAGTACTTC	CASSLAPDYYEQYF	TRBV7-2	TRBJ2-7	-	-
TGTGCCAGCAGCTCACTTGGTTATGGCTACACCTTC	CASSSLGYGYTF	TRBV7-2	TRBJ1-2	few	-
TGTGCCAGCAGTTCGCCGACAGGGGTCGGGGCCAACGTCCTGACTTTC	CASSSPTGVGANVLTF	TRBV12-3/TRBV12-4	TRBJ2-6	-	TRBD1
TGTGCCAGCAGTGACAGGGCAACTAATGAAAAACTGTTTTTT	CASSDRATNEKLFF	TRBV25-1	TRBJ1-4	many	-
TGTGCCAGCAGTGCCCCACAGGGGGCGGCGGGAGGTGCCTACGAGCAGTACTTC	CASSAPQGAAGGAYEQYF	TRBV2	TRBJ2-7	-	-
TGTGCCAGCAGCCCACAGGGGGCGTCGTACGAGCAGTACTTC	CASSPQGASYEQYF	TRBV27	TRBJ2-7	few	TRBD1
TGTGCCAGCAGCGAACTAGCGGGGGTAGATACGCAGTATTTT	CASSELAGVDTQYF	TRBV12-3/TRBV12-4	TRBJ2-3	-	TRBD2
TGCGCCAGCAGCTTGGATTACTTTGAGGCTGAAGCTTTCTTT	CASSLDYFEAEAFF	TRBV5-1	TRBJ1-1	-	-
TGTGCCAGCAGCTTTCCACACGCGAACACCGGGGAGCTGTTTTTT	CASSFPHANTGELFF	TRBV7-8	TRBJ2-2	-	-
TGTGCCAGCAGTGGGGATGGGGGCTATAGCAATCAGCCCCAGCATTTT	CASSGDGGYSNQPQHF	TRBV2	TRBJ1-5	-	-
TGTGCCTCCAGAGGGATGGGGACTGAAGCTTTCTTT	CASRGMGTEAFF	TRBV30	TRBJ1-1	few	-
TGTGCCAGCAGTGCCCCCGCGGGGGACAGGGCCTACTACGAGCAGTACTTC	CASSAPAGDRAYYEQYF	TRBV25-1	TRBJ2-7	few	TRBD1
TGCGCCAGCAGCCAAGTAGTGGACGGCGAGACCCAGTACTTC	CASSQVVDGETQYF	TRBV4-1	TRBJ2-5	few	-
TGTGCCAGCAGCGTAGGGGAGGCCTCCTACGAGCAGTACTTC	CASSVGEASYEQYF	TRBV9	TRBJ2-7	-	-
TGTGCCAGTAGTATCGATACCCTTCTGGGAAACACCATATATTTT	CASSIDTLLGNTIYF	TRBV19	TRBJ1-3	few	-
TGTGCCAGCAGACCGGACAGCAGATACGAGCAGTACTTC	CASRPDSRYEQYF	TRBV2	TRBJ2-7	-	-
TGTGCCAGCAGTGAGCCCGGACAGGGAGCCGAGCAGTACTTC	CASSEPGQGAEQYF	TRBV3-1	TRBJ2-7	-	TRBD1